The clone carrying this TCR beta chain was picked up a small number of times. What it recognizes is unknown. This specimen comes from a study of cytomegalovirus exposure and HLA in healthy donors. Findings of the study overall: In a later analysis, V- and J-gene trimming of beta chains associated with a DCLRE1C missense variant, replicated independently.

Both 60 Vbeta primers and 13 Jbeta primers went into the PCR. TCRdb's table, derived via immunoSEQ multiplex PCR, lists solely in-frame clones and lacks some. The data show about 110,000 clones, just over 70% seen once. Germline values: CDR1 SGHNT, CDR2 YYREEE (reference sequence). The CDR3 extends over 19 amino acids. Trimming took off 3 bases at V and 5 bases at J, with 29 bases between the two ends. What was sequenced was PBMCs. The receptor's source is a boy younger than 18 in good health and CMV-seronegative. This chain links TRBV5-4 with TRBJ1-2; D remains unclear. The CDR3 nucleotides are TGTGCCAGCAGCTCACCCCCTGGGTCCGAAGAGAACCGGGTGTATGGCTACACCTTC. Its protein is CASSSPPGSEENRVYGYTF.